Listed here is a single T cell receptor (beta chain). The sample is drawn from a study of blood T cell repertoires in COVID-19. The data were produced by immunoSEQ multiplex PCR, yet TCRdb's version contains in-frame clones alone and is incomplete. The table has 25,000 to 35,000 clones, 85% to 90% seen once; the top ten hold around a quarter. Per the germline V gene, CDR1 is SEHNR and CDR2 is FQNEAQ (reference sequence). V was shortened by 0 bases and J by 0 bases, with 5 bases between the two germline ends. The CDR3 has 14 amino acids. Sample: peripheral blood. V usage is TRBV7-9 and J usage is TRBJ2-5; maybe TRBD2 (5 bases). This receptor was obtained from a human donor in a cohort sampled during active COVID-19. CDR3 nucleotides: TGTGCCAGCAGCTTAGCGGACTACCAAGAGACCCAGTACTTC. This translates into CASSLADYQETQYF.